This T cell receptor (beta chain) was sequenced during a study of cytomegalovirus exposure and HLA in healthy donors. V gave up 1 base and J gave up 3 bases; unmatched junction bases: 4. The CDR3 is made up of 15 amino acids. Germline CDR1 and CDR2: SGHNT and YYREEE (reference sequence). At sampling all donors were nominally healthy, likely with unrecorded immune exposures. The table lists this clone with a few counts. Both 60 Vbeta primers and 13 Jbeta primers went into the PCR. Under the authors' procedure: Later work found tens of millions of unique TCR beta chains, with approximately 12 million shared. TCRdb's table, derived via immunoSEQ multiplex PCR, lists solely in-frame clones and lacks some. The V and J calls and clone size were taken over from that table, and D and trimming were inferred from the DNA. The table lists 110,000 or so clones, about 70% of them singletons.

This rearrangement joins TRBV5-4 to TRBJ1-2; 9 nucleotides match TRBD1. The sequenced sample was PBMCs. This receptor was obtained from a woman aged 40 to 50 in good health and CMV-seropositive. The CDR3: CASSLWTGEDYGYTF. The CDR3 DNA reads TGTGCCAGCAGCTTGTGGACAGGGGAGGACTATGGCTACACCTTC.